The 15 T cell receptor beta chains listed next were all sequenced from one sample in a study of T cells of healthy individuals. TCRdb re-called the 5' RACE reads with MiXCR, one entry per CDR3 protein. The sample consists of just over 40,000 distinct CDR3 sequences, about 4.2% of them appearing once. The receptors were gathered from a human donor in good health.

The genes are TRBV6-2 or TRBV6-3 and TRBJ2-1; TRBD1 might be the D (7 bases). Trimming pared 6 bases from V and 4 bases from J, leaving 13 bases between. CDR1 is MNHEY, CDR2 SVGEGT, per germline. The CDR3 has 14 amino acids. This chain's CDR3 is CASRQGGWYNEQFF. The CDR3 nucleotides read TGTGCCAGCAGGCAGGGGGGTTGGTACAATGAGCAGTTCTTC.

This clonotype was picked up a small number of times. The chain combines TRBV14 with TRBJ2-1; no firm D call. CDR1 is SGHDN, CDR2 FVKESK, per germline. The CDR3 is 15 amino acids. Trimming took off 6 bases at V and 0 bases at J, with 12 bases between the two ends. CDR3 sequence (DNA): TGTGCCAGCAGTCGTACCGACAACTCCTACAATGAGCAGTTCTTC. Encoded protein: CASSRTDNSYNEQFF.

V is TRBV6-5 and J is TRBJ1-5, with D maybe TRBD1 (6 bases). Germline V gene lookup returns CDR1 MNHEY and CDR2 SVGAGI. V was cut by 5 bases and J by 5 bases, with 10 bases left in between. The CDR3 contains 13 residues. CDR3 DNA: TGTGCCAGCAGTCTACGGACAGATCAGCCCCAGCATTTT. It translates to CASSLRTDQPQHF.

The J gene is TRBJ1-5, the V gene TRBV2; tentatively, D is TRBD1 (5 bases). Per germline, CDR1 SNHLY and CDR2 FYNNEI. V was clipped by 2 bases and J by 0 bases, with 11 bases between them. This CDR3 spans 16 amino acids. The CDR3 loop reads CASSEYMGVSNQPQHF. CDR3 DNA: TGTGCCAGCAGTGAATATATGGGGGTTAGCAATCAGCCCCAGCATTTT.

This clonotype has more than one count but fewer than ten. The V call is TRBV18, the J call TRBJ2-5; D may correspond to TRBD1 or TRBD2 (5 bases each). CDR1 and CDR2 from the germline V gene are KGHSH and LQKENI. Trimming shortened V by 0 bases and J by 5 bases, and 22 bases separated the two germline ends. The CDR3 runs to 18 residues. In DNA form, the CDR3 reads TGTGCCAGCTCACCACCGCCTGACCGGGGACCAACCGGGGAGACCCAGTACTTC. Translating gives CASSPPPDRGPTGETQYF.

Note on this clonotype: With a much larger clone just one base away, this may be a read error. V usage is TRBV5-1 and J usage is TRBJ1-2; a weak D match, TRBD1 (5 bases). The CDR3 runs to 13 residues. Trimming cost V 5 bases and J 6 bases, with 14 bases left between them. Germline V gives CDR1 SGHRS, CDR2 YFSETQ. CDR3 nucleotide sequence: TGCGCCAGCAGGGTTTCGGGGGTGGATGGCTACACCTTC. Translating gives CASRVSGVDGYTF.

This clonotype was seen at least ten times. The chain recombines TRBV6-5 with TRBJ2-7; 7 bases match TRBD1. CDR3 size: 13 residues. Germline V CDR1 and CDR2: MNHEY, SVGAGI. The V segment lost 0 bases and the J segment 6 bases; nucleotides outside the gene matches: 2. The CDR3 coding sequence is TGTGCCAGCAGTTACTCCCACAGGGGCGAGCAGTACTTC. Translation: CASSYSHRGEQYF.

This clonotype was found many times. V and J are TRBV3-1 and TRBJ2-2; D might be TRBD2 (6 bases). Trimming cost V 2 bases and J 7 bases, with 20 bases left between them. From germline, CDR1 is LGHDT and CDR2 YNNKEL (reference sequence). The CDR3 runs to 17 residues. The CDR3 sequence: CASSQIWLAADRGELFF. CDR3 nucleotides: TGTGCCAGCAGCCAAATCTGGTTAGCGGCGGACCGCGGGGAGCTGTTTTTT.

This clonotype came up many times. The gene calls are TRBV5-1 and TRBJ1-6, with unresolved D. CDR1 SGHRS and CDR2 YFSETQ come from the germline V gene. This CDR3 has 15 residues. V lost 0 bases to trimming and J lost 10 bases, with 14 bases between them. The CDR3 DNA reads TGCGCCAGCAGCTTGGGGCCCGGATTCGAATCACCCCTCCACTTT. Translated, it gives CASSLGPGFESPLHF. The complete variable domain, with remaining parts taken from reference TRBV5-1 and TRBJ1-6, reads KAGVTQTPRYLIKTRGQQVTLSCSPISGHRSVSWYQQTPGQGLQFLFEYFSETQRNKGNFPGRFSGRQFSNSRSEMNVSTLELGDSALYLCASSLGPGFESPLHFGNGTRLTVT.

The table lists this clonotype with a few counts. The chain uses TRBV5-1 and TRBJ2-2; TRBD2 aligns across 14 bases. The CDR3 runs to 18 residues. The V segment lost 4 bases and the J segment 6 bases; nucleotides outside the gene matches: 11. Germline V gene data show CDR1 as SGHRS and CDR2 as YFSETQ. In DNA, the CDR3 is TGCGCCAGCAGCCCGTCCGGGACTAGCGGGAGACGCGCCGGGGAGCTGTTTTTT. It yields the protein CASSPSGTSGRRAGELFF.

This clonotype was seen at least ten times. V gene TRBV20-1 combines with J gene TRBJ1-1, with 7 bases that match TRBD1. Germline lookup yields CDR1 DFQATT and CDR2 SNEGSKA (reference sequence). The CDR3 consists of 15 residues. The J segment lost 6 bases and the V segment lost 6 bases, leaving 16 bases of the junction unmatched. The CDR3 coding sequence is TGCAGTGCACCATGGCGCGCAGGGGGGATTGCTGAAGCTTTCTTT. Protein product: CSAPWRAGGIAEAFF.

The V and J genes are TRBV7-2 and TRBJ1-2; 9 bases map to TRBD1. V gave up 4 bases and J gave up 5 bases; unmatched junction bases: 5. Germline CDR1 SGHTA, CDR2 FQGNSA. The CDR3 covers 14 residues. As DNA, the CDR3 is TGTGCCAGCAGCTCTCGACAGGGGGGGTATGGCTACACCTTC. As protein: CASSSRQGGYGYTF.

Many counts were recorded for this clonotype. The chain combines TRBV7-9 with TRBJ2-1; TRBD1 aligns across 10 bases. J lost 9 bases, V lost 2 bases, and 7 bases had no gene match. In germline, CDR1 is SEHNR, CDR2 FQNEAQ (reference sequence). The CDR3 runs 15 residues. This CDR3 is CASSLMGQGSPEQFF. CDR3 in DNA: TGTGCCAGCAGCTTAATGGGACAGGGGTCGCCTGAGCAGTTCTTC.

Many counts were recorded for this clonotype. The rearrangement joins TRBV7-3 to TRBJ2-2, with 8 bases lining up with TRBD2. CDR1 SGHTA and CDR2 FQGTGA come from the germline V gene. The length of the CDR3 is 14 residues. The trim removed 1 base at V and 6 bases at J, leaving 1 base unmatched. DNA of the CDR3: TGTGCCAGCAGCTTAAGGCGGGAGGCCGGGGAGCTGTTTTTT. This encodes CASSLRREAGELFF. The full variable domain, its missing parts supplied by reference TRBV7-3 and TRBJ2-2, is GAGVSQTPSNKVTEKGKYVELRCDPISGHTALYWYRQSLGQGPEFLIYFQGTGAADDSGLPNDRFFAVRPEGSVSTLKIQRTERGDSAVYLCASSLRREAGELFFGEGSRLTVL.

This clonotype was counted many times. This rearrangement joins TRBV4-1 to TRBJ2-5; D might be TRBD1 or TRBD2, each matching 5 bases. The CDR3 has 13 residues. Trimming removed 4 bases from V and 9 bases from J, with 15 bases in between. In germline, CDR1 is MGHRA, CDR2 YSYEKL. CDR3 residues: CASSRGPQEAQYF. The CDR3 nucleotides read TGCGCCAGCAGCCGGGGACCCCAAGAAGCCCAGTACTTC.